A single sample gave rise to the 18 T cell receptor beta chains below, sequenced in a study of Graves' ophthalmopathy and Graves' hyperthyroidism. Amplification of TCR beta CDR3 regions used RNA transcripts. The workflow started with a first-round RT-PCR run with HTBI primers and then moved on to a second-round multiplex PCR. TCRdb re-analysed the multiplex PCR reads in MiXCR, keeping a single row per CDR3 protein. The sample lists hundreds of thousands of distinct CDR3 sequences; 22% were seen once. Sequenced input: peripheral blood. These receptors were obtained from a woman in her late teens or twenties with stable Graves' hyperthyroidism. Some clones in this sample may be carry-over from other donors' samples.

This clonotype was seen at least ten times. This sequence joins TRBV20-1 and TRBJ2-7, with 13 bases aligning to TRBD2. The junction had 4 bases not matched to a gene; V was cut back by 6 bases and J by 2 bases. Germline lookup yields CDR1 DFQATT and CDR2 SNEGSKA (reference sequence). The CDR3 runs 14 residues. As DNA, the CDR3 is TGCAGTGCCACGGGACTAGCGGGGACCTACGAGCAGTACTTC. Amino acids: CSATGLAGTYEQYF.

Ten or more counts support this clonotype. This chain links TRBV20-1 with TRBJ2-5; TRBD2 aligns across 10 bases. The CDR3 consists of 14 residues. V shed 6 bases and J 5 bases; nucleotides not matched to a gene: 9. Looked up from germline, CDR1 is DFQATT and CDR2 is SNEGSKA (reference sequence). For the CDR3, the DNA is TGCAGTGCCCCAGCGGGAGGGGTTCGGGAGACCCAGTACTTC. Translated: CSAPAGGVRETQYF.

V gene TRBV6-1 combines with J gene TRBJ2-6; D perhaps matches TRBD2 (5 bases). CDR1 MNHNS and CDR2 SASEGT come from the germline V gene. With 5 bases removed from V and 4 bases from J, the gap between germline ends came to 15 bases. The CDR3 runs to 16 residues. The CDR3 protein is CASSLLGVAGANVLTF. The CDR3 DNA is TGTGCCAGCAGTCTCCTGGGAGTAGCCGGGGCCAACGTCCTGACTTTC.

The gene calls are TRBV7-2 and TRBJ2-7; tentatively, D is TRBD2 (6 bases). The CDR3 consists of 15 residues. Germline V lookup: CDR1 SGHTA, CDR2 FQGNSA. V was shortened by 6 bases and J by 5 bases, with 20 bases between the two germline ends. The CDR3 spells CASRGGTPLAHEQYF. The CDR3 DNA follows: TGTGCCAGCAGGGGCGGGACCCCCCTTGCCCACGAGCAGTACTTC.

This clonotype has just a few counts. DNA of the CDR3: TGTGCCAGCAGGTACAGGCCGAACACTGAAGCTTTCTTT. It translates to CASRYRPNTEAFF. The rearrangement links TRBV5-6 to TRBJ1-1; tentatively, D is TRBD1 (5 bases). The CDR3 sequence is 13 residues long. Deletions cut 5 bases from V and 1 base from J, with 9 bases between. The V gene's germline CDR1 is SGHDT and CDR2 YYEEEE. The variable domain in full, with the rest retrieved from reference TRBV5-6 and TRBJ1-1, is DAGVTQSPTHLIKTRGQQVTLRCSPKSGHDTVSWYQQALGQGPQFIFQYYEEEERQRGNFPDRFSGHQFPNYSSELNVNALLLGDSALYLCASRYRPNTEAFFGQGTRLTVV.

This clonotype appeared many times. The CDR3 protein is CASSLGLGGRSPLHF. DNA of the CDR3: TGTGCCAGCAGTTTAGGTCTCGGGGGTCGGTCACCCCTCCACTTT. The chain links TRBV12-3 or TRBV12-4 to TRBJ1-6; D might be TRBD1 (5 bases). The V gene lost 1 base and the J gene lost 10 bases, with 14 bases spanning the gap. This CDR3 contains 15 residues.

The chain is built from TRBV11-2 and TRBJ1-2; the D gene is possibly TRBD1 (5 bases). CDR3 length: 15 residues. The V end was cut by 6 bases, the J end by 3 bases, with 17 bases between. CDR1 SGHAT and CDR2 FQNNGV come from the germline V gene. Written as DNA, the CDR3 is TGTGCCAGCAGAACCCTCTCCGGGACGGACTATGGCTACACCTTC. Translated: CASRTLSGTDYGYTF.

The chain's CDR3 is CASRPGPLNTEAFF. In DNA form, the CDR3 reads TGTGCCAGTAGACCGGGTCCTCTGAACACTGAAGCTTTCTTT. V and J are TRBV19 and TRBJ1-1; D uncertain. The CDR3 has 14 residues. Germline lookup yields CDR1 LNHDA and CDR2 SQIVND (reference sequence). The V gene lost 6 bases and the J gene lost 0 bases, with 11 bases spanning the gap.

This clonotype was observed at least ten times. This chain joins TRBV30 and TRBJ1-2; D is uncertain. Between the trimmed V and J ends, which lost 3 bases and 4 bases, there was a span of 15 bases. Looked up from germline, CDR1 is GTSNPN and CDR2 is SVGIG (reference sequence). The CDR3 covers 14 residues. The CDR3 DNA is TGTGCCTGGAGCCCAGAAGGGTTTGGCTATGGCTACACCTTC. As protein: CAWSPEGFGYGYTF.

At least ten counts were recorded for this clonotype. The genes are TRBV11-2 and TRBJ1-1; unclear D gene. This CDR3 spans 13 amino acids. The V gene's germline CDR1 is SGHAT and CDR2 FQNNGV. V was clipped by 2 bases and J by 0 bases, with 4 bases between them. The CDR3 reads CASSLIVNTEAFF. CDR3 nucleotides: TGTGCCAGCAGCTTAATAGTGAACACTGAAGCTTTCTTT.

The chain recombines TRBV28 with TRBJ2-7; 9 positions agree with TRBD1. Germline values: CDR1 MDHEN, CDR2 SYDVKM. V lost 8 bases and J lost 2; bases outside the gene matches: 10. The CDR3 is 15 residues long. Here the CDR3 reads CASSTGTGRAYEQYF. For the CDR3, the DNA is TGTGCCAGCTCAACGGGGACAGGGAGGGCCTACGAGCAGTACTTC.

This clonotype has a count of ten or more. The chain's CDR3 is CASSPRGTGGGNQPQHF. The CDR3 region has the DNA TGTGCCAGCAGCCCCCGGGGTACAGGGGGAGGCAATCAGCCCCAGCATTTT. The chain joins TRBV12-3 or TRBV12-4 to TRBJ1-5; the match to TRBD1 covers 8 bases. CDR3 length equals 17 residues. V shed 6 bases, J shed 2 bases, and the junction held 12 bases outside the gene matches.

The chain uses TRBV28 and TRBJ1-1; perhaps TRBD1 as D (5 bases). Germline-derived CDR1 and CDR2 are MDHEN and SYDVKM. The V gene lost 3 bases and the J gene lost 0 bases, with 11 bases spanning the gap. The CDR3 runs 15 residues. CDR3 nucleotide sequence: TGTGCCAGCAGTTTGGCAGGGCGCATGAACACTGAAGCTTTCTTT. It encodes CASSLAGRMNTEAFF.

As concerns this clonotype: At one boundary the junction diverges from the germline segment, which might be a read error. The chain carries TRBV5-1 and TRBJ1-6; tentatively, D is TRBD1 (6 bases). This CDR3 comprises 16 residues. Germline CDR1 and CDR2: SGHRS and YFSETQ. Here the CDR3 reads CVSSSYNQGNNSPLHF. In DNA form, the CDR3 reads TGCGTCAGCAGCTCCTACAACCAGGGGAATAATTCACCCCTCCACTTT.

The V and J genes are TRBV12-5 and TRBJ1-3, with a possible D match to TRBD1 (6 bases). Germline assignment: CDR1 LGHNT and CDR2 FRNRAP. V gave up 6 bases and J gave up 1 base, with 19 bases separating them. This CDR3 region has 17 residues. The CDR3 spells CASGPLGGRRSGNTIYF. For the CDR3, the DNA is TGTGCTAGTGGCCCACTGGGGGGCAGGCGGTCTGGAAACACCATATATTTT.

In this sample, this clonotype turned up many times. This chain joins TRBV28 and TRBJ1-5; D possibly corresponds to TRBD1 (5 bases). Trimming stripped 4 bases from V and 2 bases from J, with 15 bases between. The CDR3 is 16 amino acids. CDR1 is MDHEN, CDR2 SYDVKM, per germline. The CDR3 loop is CASSSYDSWGNQPQHF. CDR3 in DNA: TGTGCCAGCAGTTCCTACGACAGCTGGGGCAATCAGCCCCAGCATTTT.

This clonotype was found many times. The gene calls are TRBV6-5 and TRBJ2-7; unclear D gene. Per the germline V gene, CDR1 is MNHEY and CDR2 is SVGAGI. V was pared by 0 bases and J by 3 bases, with 18 bases between. This CDR3 region has 17 residues. CDR3 loop: CASSYSTGRPAHYEQYF. As DNA, the CDR3 is TGTGCCAGCAGTTACTCGACGGGCAGGCCGGCTCACTACGAGCAGTACTTC.

CDR3 protein: CSVQGTGVTEAFF. In nucleotides, the CDR3 is TGCAGCGTCCAGGGGACCGGGGTCACTGAAGCTTTCTTT. The chain links TRBV29-1 to TRBJ1-1; tentatively, D is TRBD1 (6 bases). This CDR3 has 13 amino acids. Trimming cost V 6 bases and J 4 bases, with 15 bases left between them. Germline CDR1 is SQVTM and CDR2 is ANQGSEA.